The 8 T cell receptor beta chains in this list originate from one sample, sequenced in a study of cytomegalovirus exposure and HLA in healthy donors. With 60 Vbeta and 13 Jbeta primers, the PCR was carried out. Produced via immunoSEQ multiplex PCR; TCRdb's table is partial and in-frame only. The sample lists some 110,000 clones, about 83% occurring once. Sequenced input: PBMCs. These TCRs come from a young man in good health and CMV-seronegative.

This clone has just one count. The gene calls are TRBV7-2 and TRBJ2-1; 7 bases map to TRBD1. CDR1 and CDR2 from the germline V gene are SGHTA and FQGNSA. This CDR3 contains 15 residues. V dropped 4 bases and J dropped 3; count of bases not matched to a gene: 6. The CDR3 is CASSSKGTVYNEQFF. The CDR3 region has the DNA TGTGCCAGCAGCTCAAAAGGGACAGTCTACAATGAGCAGTTCTTC.

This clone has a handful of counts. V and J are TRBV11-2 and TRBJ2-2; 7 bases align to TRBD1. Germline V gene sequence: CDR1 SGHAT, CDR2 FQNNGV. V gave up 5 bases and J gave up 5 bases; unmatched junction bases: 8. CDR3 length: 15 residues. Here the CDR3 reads CASSRTGVLTGELFF. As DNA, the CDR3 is TGTGCCAGCAGCCGGACAGGAGTATTAACCGGGGAGCTGTTTTTT.

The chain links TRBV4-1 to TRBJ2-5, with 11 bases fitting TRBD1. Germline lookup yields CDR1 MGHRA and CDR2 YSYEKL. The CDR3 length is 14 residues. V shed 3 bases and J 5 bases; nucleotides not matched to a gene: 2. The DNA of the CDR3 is TGCGCCAGCAGCCACGGACAGGGGGCTGAGACCCAGTACTTC. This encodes CASSHGQGAETQYF.

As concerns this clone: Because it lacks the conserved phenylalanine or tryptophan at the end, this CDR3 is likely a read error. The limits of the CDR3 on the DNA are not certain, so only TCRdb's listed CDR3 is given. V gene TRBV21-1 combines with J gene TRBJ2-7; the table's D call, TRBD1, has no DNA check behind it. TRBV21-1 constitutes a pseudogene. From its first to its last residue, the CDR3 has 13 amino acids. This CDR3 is CATPKTGSYEQYL.

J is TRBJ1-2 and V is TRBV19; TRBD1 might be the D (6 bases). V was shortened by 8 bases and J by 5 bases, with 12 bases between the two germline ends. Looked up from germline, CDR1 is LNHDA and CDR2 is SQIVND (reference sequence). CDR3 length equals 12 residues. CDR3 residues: CASVTGNYGYTF. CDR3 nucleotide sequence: TGTGCCAGTGTGACAGGCAATTATGGCTACACCTTC.

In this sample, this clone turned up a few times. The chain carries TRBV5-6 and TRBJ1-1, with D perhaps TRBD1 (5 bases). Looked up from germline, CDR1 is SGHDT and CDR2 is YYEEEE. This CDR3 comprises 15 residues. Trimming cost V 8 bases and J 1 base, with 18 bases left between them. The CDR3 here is CASSAGGRWNTEAFF. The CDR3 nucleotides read TGTGCCAGTTCTGCCGGGGGACGGTGGAACACTGAAGCTTTCTTT. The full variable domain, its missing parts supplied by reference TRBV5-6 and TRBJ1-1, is DAGVTQSPTHLIKTRGQQVTLRCSPKSGHDTVSWYQQALGQGPQFIFQYYEEEERQRGNFPDRFSGHQFPNYSSELNVNALLLGDSALYLCASSAGGRWNTEAFFGQGTRLTVV.

The CDR3 spells CASSLEPLGLQSSGANVLTF. The CDR3 DNA sequence: TGTGCCAGCAGCTTAGAGCCCCTTGGCCTCCAAAGCTCTGGGGCCAACGTCCTGACTTTC. The chain is built from TRBV11-2 and TRBJ2-6; unclear D gene. Germline CDR1 reads SGHAT; CDR2 reads FQNNGV. The ends were cut back, 0 bases at V and 0 bases at J, with 18 bases in the middle. CDR3 size: 20 residues.

This chain's CDR3 is CASKLQEGNGYTF. CDR3 sequence (DNA): TGTGCCAGCAAATTACAGGAGGGGAATGGCTACACCTTC. The V gene is TRBV6-1, the J gene TRBJ1-2; a possible D gene is TRBD1 (5 bases). This CDR3 region has 13 residues. Germline-derived CDR1 and CDR2 are MNHNS and SASEGT. Trimming took 7 bases from V and 6 from J, leaving 15 bases between them.